The 28 T cell receptor beta chains below come from one sample, sequenced in a study of blood T cell repertoires in COVID-19. Assay: immunoSEQ multiplex PCR; the TCRdb copy retains only in-frame clones and omits some. The data hold over 150,000 clones, with 65% to 90% observed a single time. Sequencing was performed on peripheral blood. The receptors were gathered from a human donor in a cohort sampled during active COVID-19.

The chain couples TRBV19 to TRBJ2-1; 11 bases fit TRBD2. Trimming cost V 7 bases and J 0 bases; bases outside gene matches: 11. The length of the CDR3 is 18 residues. Germline CDR1 and CDR2: LNHDA and SQIVND (reference sequence). Here the CDR3 reads CASIPRGTSGSSYNEQFF. The CDR3 DNA reads TGTGCCAGTATCCCGAGGGGGACTAGCGGTTCCTCCTACAATGAGCAGTTCTTC.

A few counts support this clone. The chain has TRBV6-5 and TRBJ2-1; TRBD2 is a possible D gene (6 bases). Between the trimmed V and J ends, which lost 4 bases and 0 bases, there was a span of 13 bases. Germline V gives CDR1 MNHEY, CDR2 SVGAGI. The CDR3 sequence is 16 residues long. The CDR3: CASSSIAELSYNEQFF. CDR3 DNA sequence: TGTGCCAGCAGTTCCATAGCGGAACTCTCCTACAATGAGCAGTTCTTC.

V usage is TRBV27 and J usage is TRBJ2-5; the D gene is possibly TRBD2 (5 bases). The CDR3 has 16 residues. The ends were cut back, 2 bases at V and 1 base at J, with 14 bases in the middle. The V gene's germline CDR1 is MNHEY and CDR2 SMNVEV (reference sequence). The CDR3 region has the DNA TGTGCCAGCAGTTTACTGAGCGGCAAACCCCAAGAGACCCAGTACTTC. It encodes CASSLLSGKPQETQYF.

V is TRBV28 and J is TRBJ2-1; a weak D match, TRBD2 (6 bases). Trimming cost V 2 bases and J 6 bases, with 14 bases left between them. The CDR3 is 15 amino acids. Germline V lookup: CDR1 MDHEN, CDR2 SYDVKM. The CDR3 DNA is TGTGCCAGCAGTTTAACTAGCTTGAGCCTCAATGAGCAGTTCTTC. Its protein product is CASSLTSLSLNEQFF.

This rearrangement joins TRBV27 to TRBJ2-2; possibly TRBD1 for D (5 bases). Trimming took off 5 bases at V and 4 bases at J, with 11 bases between the two ends. Germline V CDR1 and CDR2: MNHEY, SMNVEV (reference sequence). There are 14 residues in the CDR3. CDR3: CASSPGWGTGELFF. CDR3 coding DNA: TGTGCCAGCAGTCCAGGGTGGGGCACCGGGGAGCTGTTTTTT.

The J gene is TRBJ1-1, the V gene TRBV6-5; D remains ambiguous. Germline V gene lookup returns CDR1 MNHEY and CDR2 SVGAGI. The CDR3 length is 14 residues. Trimming stripped 10 bases from V and 2 bases from J, with 17 bases between. The CDR3 reads CATLGWGGNTEAFF. The CDR3 DNA is TGTGCCACCTTAGGGTGGGGAGGAAACACTGAAGCTTTCTTT.

V usage is TRBV6-6 and J usage is TRBJ2-1; 7 positions match TRBD1. Unmatched junction bases numbered 6, after V lost 5 bases and J lost 2 bases. This CDR3 is built from 15 residues. CDR1 and CDR2 (germline): MNHNY, SVGAGI (reference sequence). The CDR3 DNA sequence: TGTGCCAGCAGTACCACAGGGGACGCCTACAATGAGCAGTTCTTC. Amino acid sequence: CASSTTGDAYNEQFF.

The chain links TRBV7-2 to TRBJ2-3; TRBD2 aligns across 7 bases. Germline loops: CDR1 SGHTA, CDR2 FQGNSA. Trimming at V came to 2 bases and at J to 0 bases, leaving 5 bases not matched to a gene. The CDR3 extends over 16 amino acids. CDR3 DNA sequence: TGTGCCAGCAGCTTAAATCCGGGGGGTAGCACAGATACGCAGTATTTT. Translating gives CASSLNPGGSTDTQYF.

This sequence joins TRBV19 and TRBJ2-7; weak D call: TRBD1 (6 bases). The germline gives CDR1 LNHDA, CDR2 SQIVND (reference sequence). The V gene lost 4 bases and the J gene lost 2 bases, with 15 bases spanning the gap. The CDR3 runs 15 residues. DNA of the CDR3: TGTGCCAGTAGTACCCACGTAGGGGGAACCTACGAGCAGTACTTC. Translating it yields CASSTHVGGTYEQYF.

V and J are TRBV6-1 and TRBJ1-2, with 10 bases that match TRBD1. Per the germline V gene, CDR1 is MNHNS and CDR2 is SASEGT. This CDR3 contains 15 residues. After removal of 1 base from V and 3 bases from J, the junction contained 2 bases not matched to a gene. This CDR3 reads CASSEGTGGDYGYTF. The DNA of the CDR3 is TGTGCCAGCAGTGAAGGGACAGGGGGGGACTATGGCTACACCTTC.

The V call is TRBV29-1, the J call TRBJ2-5; TRBD1 matches at 10 bases. Germline CDR1 is SQVTM and CDR2 is ANQGSEA. This CDR3 spans 15 amino acids. V lost 3 bases and J lost 0; bases outside the gene matches: 4. Written as DNA, the CDR3 is TGCAGCGTTGACGGGACAGGGGCGTACCAAGAGACCCAGTACTTC. This gives the protein CSVDGTGAYQETQYF.

V usage is TRBV27 and J usage is TRBJ2-1, with D maybe TRBD1 (5 bases). V lost 3 bases to trimming and J lost 0 bases, with 9 bases between them. This CDR3 spans 15 amino acids. Germline-derived CDR1 and CDR2 are MNHEY and SMNVEV (reference sequence). CDR3 residues: CASSLTASSYNEQFF. DNA of the CDR3: TGTGCCAGCAGTTTGACAGCCAGCTCCTACAATGAGCAGTTCTTC.

The chain joins TRBV2 to TRBJ2-5; weak D call: TRBD1 (5 bases). Germline V CDR1 and CDR2: SNHLY, FYNNEI. The CDR3 is 14 residues long. Trimming took off 2 bases at V and 4 bases at J, with 11 bases between the two ends. In DNA, the CDR3 is TGTGCCAGCAGTGAAAGTACCAGGGCAGAGACCCAGTACTTC. Protein sequence: CASSESTRAETQYF. Filled out from reference TRBV2 and TRBJ2-5, the complete variable domain reads EPEVTQTPSHQVTQMGQEVILRCVPISNHLYFYWYRQILGQKVEFLVSFYNNEISEKSEIFDDQFSVERPDGSNFTLKIRSTKLEDSAMYFCASSESTRAETQYFGPGTRLLVL.

The chain carries TRBV6-5 and TRBJ2-7; D perhaps matches TRBD2 (5 bases). Germline CDR1 and CDR2: MNHEY and SVGAGI. Trimming left V 6 bases short and J 4 bases short, with 13 bases between. This CDR3 is 13 amino acids long. The CDR3 is CASSPDRGYEQYF. The CDR3 coding sequence is TGTGCCAGCAGCCCGGATCGGGGATACGAGCAGTACTTC.

This rearrangement joins TRBV18 to TRBJ2-1; D call uncertain. The germline V and J ends were trimmed by 2 bases and 5 bases, with 10 bases remaining between them. The CDR3 contains 14 residues. Germline V gene sequence: CDR1 KGHSH, CDR2 LQKENI. DNA for the CDR3: TGTGCCAGCTCACCAAGTACTCCCGACAATGAGCAGTTCTTC. The encoded protein is CASSPSTPDNEQFF. The variable domain in full, completed from reference TRBV18 and TRBJ2-1, reads NAGVMQNPRHLVRRRGQEARLRCSPMKGHSHVYWYRQLPEEGLKFMVYLQKENIIDESGMPKERFSAEFPKEGPSILRIQQVVRGDSAAYFCASSPSTPDNEQFFGPGTRLTVL.

V is TRBV7-9 and J is TRBJ2-3; 8 bases match TRBD2. This CDR3 has 15 residues. The V gene end was trimmed by 3 bases and the J gene end by 4 bases; junction bases not matched to a gene: 6. Germline V lookup: CDR1 SEHNR, CDR2 FQNEAQ (reference sequence). CDR3 DNA sequence: TGTGCCAGCAGCTTCGAGCGGGAGACGCCAGATACGCAGTATTTT. Translation gives CASSFERETPDTQYF. The complete variable domain, with remaining parts taken from reference TRBV7-9 and TRBJ2-3, reads DTGVSQNPRHKITKRGQNVTFRCDPISEHNRLYWYRQTLGQGPEFLTYFQNEAQLEKSRLLSDRFSAERPKGSFSTLEIQRTEQGDSAMYLCASSFERETPDTQYFGPGTRLTVL.

The rearrangement uses TRBV28 and TRBJ2-3, with 9 bases lining up with TRBD1. J lost 6 bases, V lost 7 bases, and 5 bases had no gene match. CDR1 and CDR2 (germline): MDHEN, SYDVKM. This CDR3 has 13 residues. This chain's CDR3 is CASTTGGRDTQYF. The CDR3 coding sequence is TGTGCCAGCACAACAGGGGGCAGGGATACGCAGTATTTT.

V is TRBV19 and J is TRBJ1-4; D possibly corresponds to TRBD1 (6 bases). This CDR3 spans 17 amino acids. Germline CDR1 and CDR2: LNHDA and SQIVND (reference sequence). Between the trimmed V and J ends, which lost 7 bases and 5 bases, there was a span of 23 bases. Here the CDR3 DNA reads TGTGCCAGTATGGGAGTGGGGGCAGAGAGACCGAATGAAAAACTGTTTTTT. Translating gives CASMGVGAERPNEKLFF.

This chain links TRBV7-9 with TRBJ2-3; TRBD1 matches 9 bases. J was trimmed by 8 bases and V by 4 bases; bases with no gene match: 7. Germline CDR1 and CDR2: SEHNR and FQNEAQ (reference sequence). The CDR3 is made up of 14 amino acids. The CDR3 nucleotides read TGTGCCAGCAGCTCCCGGGACAGGGTCGGTACGCAGTATTTT. Protein sequence: CASSSRDRVGTQYF. Looking up the rest from reference TRBV7-9 and TRBJ2-3 gives the full variable domain: DTGVSQNPRHKITKRGQNVTFRCDPISEHNRLYWYRQTLGQGPEFLTYFQNEAQLEKSRLLSDRFSAERPKGSFSTLEIQRTEQGDSAMYLCASSSRDRVGTQYFGPGTRLTVL.

The genes are TRBV2 and TRBJ2-5, with TRBD2 matching 10 bases. Germline CDR1 SNHLY, CDR2 FYNNEI. The CDR3 covers 16 residues. With 6 bases clipped from V and 0 bases from J, the junction kept 7 bases outside the gene matches. The DNA of the CDR3 is TGTGCCAGCAGCCCCGGACTAGCGGAGGACCAAGAGACCCAGTACTTC. It specifies CASSPGLAEDQETQYF.

The rearrangement uses TRBV2 and TRBJ1-5; possible D gene TRBD1, 5 bases. The CDR3 has 15 amino acids. Germline CDR1 and CDR2: SNHLY and FYNNEI. The V and J ends lost 7 bases and 1 base respectively, with 14 bases between them. The DNA for the CDR3 is TGTGCCAGCACCGTAACAGGATACAGCAATCAGCCCCAGCATTTT. It encodes CASTVTGYSNQPQHF. The full variable domain, rest sourced from reference TRBV2 and TRBJ1-5, is EPEVTQTPSHQVTQMGQEVILRCVPISNHLYFYWYRQILGQKVEFLVSFYNNEISEKSEIFDDQFSVERPDGSNFTLKIRSTKLEDSAMYFCASTVTGYSNQPQHFGDGTRLSIL.

This chain connects TRBV2 to TRBJ2-5; 10 nucleotides match TRBD1. V was pared by 6 bases and J by 3 bases, with 4 bases of the junction left unmatched. CDR3 length: 14 residues. In germline, CDR1 is SNHLY, CDR2 FYNNEI. Here the CDR3 DNA reads TGTGCCAGCAGAGCCGGGACAGGGGAAGAGACCCAGTACTTC. This codes for CASRAGTGEETQYF.

The CDR3 spells CASSQTLPLPGQKNYQPQHF. The CDR3 DNA follows: TGCGCCAGCAGCCAAACCCTTCCCTTACCGGGACAGAAGAACTATCAGCCCCAGCATTTT. The chain recombines TRBV4-1 with TRBJ1-5; 7 positions agree with TRBD1. V lost 2 bases to trimming and J lost 5 bases; unmatched junction nucleotides: 21. CDR1 is MGHRA and CDR2 is YSYEKL in the germline V gene. The CDR3 is 20 residues long.

The chain uses TRBV5-4 and TRBJ2-6; D is perhaps TRBD1 (6 bases). CDR1 is SGHNT, CDR2 YYREEE, per germline (reference sequence). With 6 bases removed from V and 0 bases from J, the gap between germline ends came to 16 bases. The CDR3 totals 17 residues. Here the CDR3 DNA reads TGTGCCAGCACGCCAACAGGGCACAGCTCTGGGGCCAACGTCCTGACTTTC. Amino acids: CASTPTGHSSGANVLTF.

This clone was recorded a few times. V gene TRBV2 combines with J gene TRBJ2-7; 8 bases line up with TRBD2. The CDR3 runs to 13 residues. V was clipped by 7 bases and J by 4 bases; unmatched bases: 6. Germline lookup yields CDR1 SNHLY and CDR2 FYNNEI. The CDR3 spells CASTGGRSYEQYF. In DNA form, the CDR3 reads TGTGCCAGCACTGGCGGGAGGAGTTACGAGCAGTACTTC.

The genes are TRBV4-2 and TRBJ2-7; TRBD1 is a possible D gene (6 bases). There are 15 residues in the CDR3. Germline CDR1 and CDR2: LGHNA and YNFKEQ. V dropped 5 bases and J dropped 3 bases, with 17 bases sitting between them. The CDR3 DNA follows: TGTGCCAGCAGCGCCACAGGGCAGGGACACTACGAGCAGTACTTC. Its translation: CASSATGQGHYEQYF.

V is TRBV19 and J is TRBJ1-2; tentatively, D is TRBD1 (5 bases). The V and J ends lost 6 bases and 4 bases respectively, with 24 bases between them. Germline V gene data show CDR1 as LNHDA and CDR2 as SQIVND (reference sequence). The CDR3 runs 17 residues. CDR3 amino acids: CASSRWGTEGSGYGYTF. CDR3 nucleotides: TGTGCCAGTAGCCGATGGGGGACTGAAGGGAGCGGCTATGGCTACACCTTC.

CDR3 in DNA: TGTGCCAGCAGGCGGGACTCCTACGAGCAGTACTTC. Its protein is CASRRDSYEQYF. The rearrangement links TRBV2 to TRBJ2-7, with a possible D match to TRBD2 (6 bases). This CDR3 region has 12 residues. Germline-derived CDR1 and CDR2 are SNHLY and FYNNEI. Trimming removed 6 bases from V and 0 bases from J, with 6 bases in between.